The 19 T cell receptor beta chains given below trace back to one sample, sequenced in a study of T cell responses to AZD1222 COVID-19 vaccine. Measured with immunoSEQ multiplex PCR; TCRdb has only the in-frame clones, and not every one. The sample yields over 100,000 clones, about 88% seen once. This material consisted of peripheral blood, taken on day 0 of AZD1222 vaccination. All receptors derive from an adult in good health.

The CDR3 loop reads CATSRVPVSYNEQFF. The CDR3, as DNA: TGTGCCACCAGCAGAGTCCCGGTATCCTACAATGAGCAGTTCTTC. The chain carries TRBV15 and TRBJ2-1; D gene unclear. This CDR3 is built from 15 residues. CDR1 and CDR2 (germline): LNHNV, YYDKDF (reference sequence). V was trimmed by 1 base and J by 1 base, leaving 8 bases between them.

The V call is TRBV7-8, the J call TRBJ1-1; tentatively, D is TRBD1 (6 bases). The CDR3 sequence is 14 residues long. Germline V gene sequence: CDR1 SGHVS, CDR2 FQNEAQ. V lost 1 base and J 2 bases, leaving 8 bases between the germline ends. The DNA of the CDR3 is TGTGCCAGCAGCTTAGACAGGGTAAACACTGAAGCTTTCTTT. Encoded protein: CASSLDRVNTEAFF. Filled out from reference TRBV7-8 and TRBJ1-1, the complete variable domain reads GAGVSQSPRYKVAKRGQDVALRCDPISGHVSLFWYQQALGQGPEFLTYFQNEAQLDKSGLPSDRFFAERPEGSVSTLKIQRTQQEDSAVYLCASSLDRVNTEAFFGQGTRLTVV.

The chain employs TRBV9 and TRBJ2-1; D perhaps matches TRBD2 (7 bases). The CDR3 loop spans 13 amino acids. Between the trimmed V and J ends, which lost 8 bases and 5 bases, there was a span of 14 bases. Germline loops: CDR1 SGDLS, CDR2 YYNGEE. The CDR3 region is CASTRGADNEQFF. The CDR3 DNA sequence: TGTGCCAGTACCCGGGGGGCGGACAATGAGCAGTTCTTC.

The chain uses TRBV25-1 and TRBJ1-4, with TRBD1 matching 8 bases. The germline gives CDR1 MGHDK, CDR2 SYGVNS. V dropped 3 bases and J dropped 3; count of bases not matched to a gene: 6. This CDR3 spans 16 amino acids. CDR3 in amino acids: CASSDPDRVANEKLFF. The CDR3 DNA reads TGTGCCAGCAGTGACCCGGACAGGGTAGCTAATGAAAAACTGTTTTTT. The entire variable domain, with the rest obtained from reference TRBV25-1 and TRBJ1-4, is as follows: EADIYQTPRYLVIGTGKKITLECSQTMGHDKMYWYQQDPGMELHLIHYSYGVNSTEKGDLSSESTVSRIRTEHFPLTLESARPSHTSQYLCASSDPDRVANEKLFFGSGTQLSVL.

This clone was counted a few times. The chain has TRBV4-2 and TRBJ1-5, with D possibly matching TRBD1 (5 bases). V shed 2 bases and J shed 0 bases, with 14 bases lying between them. This CDR3 spans 17 amino acids. Germline V lookup: CDR1 LGHNA, CDR2 YNFKEQ. In nucleotides, the CDR3 is TGTGCCAGCAGCCAACGCGACAGAACATATAGCAATCAGCCCCAGCATTTT. This gives the protein CASSQRDRTYSNQPQHF.

The chain has TRBV6-2 or TRBV6-3 and TRBJ2-5; D is tentatively TRBD1 or TRBD2 (5 bases each). The CDR3 length is 14 residues. Trimming took 6 bases from V and 6 from J, leaving 17 bases between them. Looked up from germline, CDR1 is MNHEY and CDR2 is SVGEGT. CDR3 nucleotide sequence: TGTGCCAGCAGCGTCGGGGCCAAAGAGAAGACCCAGTACTTC. As protein: CASSVGAKEKTQYF.

This clone has only one observation. The chain links TRBV6-6 to TRBJ2-7, with a tentative D call TRBD1 (6 bases). V was clipped by 6 bases and J by 3 bases, with 12 bases between them. The CDR3 is 13 amino acids. CDR1 is MNHNY and CDR2 is SVGAGI in the germline V gene (reference sequence). In DNA, the CDR3 is TGTGCCAGCAGGCCGGTAGGGGGCTACGAGCAGTACGTC. Translation: CASRPVGGYEQYV.

Comment on this clone: The same CDR3 can be traced to other DNA sequences in this sample. The J gene is TRBJ1-1, the V gene TRBV11-3; D not resolved. Germline V gene sequence: CDR1 SGHNT, CDR2 YENEEA. The CDR3 runs to 14 residues. With 5 bases removed from V and 4 bases from J, the gap between germline ends came to 14 bases. The CDR3 bases are TGTGCCAGCAGCCTAGTCGACACCGCCACTGAAGCTTTCTTT. It codes for CASSLVDTATEAFF.

This clone occurred a few times. J is TRBJ1-3 and V is TRBV3-1 (or the pseudogene TRBV3-2); D is undetermined. The germline V gene has CDR1 LGHDT and CDR2 YNNKEL (reference sequence). V lost 1 base, J lost 0 bases, and 7 bases lay in between. The length of the CDR3 is 15 residues. CDR3 sequence reads: CASSQGQHSGNTIYF. The CDR3 bases are TGTGCCAGCAGCCAAGGGCAACACTCTGGAAACACCATATATTTT.

The rearrangement uses TRBV9 and TRBJ2-1, with no clear D. This CDR3 has 14 residues. Between the trimmed V and J ends, which lost 6 bases and 0 bases, there was a span of 10 bases. Germline V gives CDR1 SGDLS, CDR2 YYNGEE. The CDR3 protein is CASTYTSSYNEQFF. The CDR3 region has the DNA TGTGCCAGCACGTATACGAGCTCCTACAATGAGCAGTTCTTC.

This rearrangement joins TRBV7-9 to TRBJ2-5; D may match TRBD1 or TRBD2 (5 bases each). Per germline, CDR1 SEHNR and CDR2 FQNEAQ (reference sequence). The CDR3 contains 15 residues. V gave up 2 bases and J gave up 14 bases, with 24 bases separating them. This CDR3 reads CASSLNSPTAWGIYF. In nucleotides, the CDR3 is TGTGCCAGCAGCTTAAATTCTCCGACCGCCTGGGGGATCTACTTC.

The chain links TRBV15 to TRBJ1-1; D not resolved. The germline CDR1 and CDR2 sequences are LNHNV and YYDKDF (reference sequence). V lost 1 base to trimming and J lost 1 base, with 4 bases between them. The CDR3 loop spans 13 amino acids. The CDR3 DNA follows: TGTGCCACCAGCAGAGTGGGGAACACTGAAGCTTTCTTT. It is translated as CATSRVGNTEAFF.

The rearrangement joins TRBV2 to TRBJ1-4; no clear D gene. Germline V gene sequence: CDR1 SNHLY, CDR2 FYNNEI. The CDR3 loop spans 14 amino acids. V was trimmed by 1 base and J by 8 bases, leaving 11 bases between them. CDR3 nucleotide sequence: TGTGCCAGCAGTGAAGTCCGTATCGGGGAAAAACTGTTTTTT. Translated: CASSEVRIGEKLFF.

This chain links TRBV5-6 with TRBJ1-2; 10 bases map to TRBD1. Trimming removed 4 bases from V and 4 bases from J; junction bases left unmatched: 7. The CDR3 sequence is 15 residues long. CDR1 is SGHDT and CDR2 is YYEEEE in the germline V gene. CDR3 bases: TGTGCCAGCAGCCCCGACAGGGGGCGCTTCTATGGCTACACCTTC. Protein: CASSPDRGRFYGYTF.

This clone was detected only a few times. V usage is TRBV28 and J usage is TRBJ2-7; D is possibly TRBD2 (6 bases). The germline V gene has CDR1 MDHEN and CDR2 SYDVKM. V was cut by 6 bases and J by 1 base, with 16 bases left in between. The CDR3 length is 15 residues. The CDR3 DNA sequence: TGTGCCAGCAGGGGTCCCGGGAGTTCTTCCTACGAGCAGTACTTC. This sequence encodes CASRGPGSSSYEQYF.

This rearrangement joins TRBV2 to TRBJ1-3; tentatively, D is TRBD1 (5 bases). The CDR3 totals 14 residues. Per germline, CDR1 SNHLY and CDR2 FYNNEI. V was shortened by 7 bases and J by 3 bases, with 13 bases between the two germline ends. CDR3 DNA sequence: TGTGCCAGCATGGGTGGGACGTATGGAAACACCATATATTTT. It encodes CASMGGTYGNTIYF. The whole variable domain, filled in from reference TRBV2 and TRBJ1-3, reads EPEVTQTPSHQVTQMGQEVILRCVPISNHLYFYWYRQILGQKVEFLVSFYNNEISEKSEIFDDQFSVERPDGSNFTLKIRSTKLEDSAMYFCASMGGTYGNTIYFGEGSWLTVV.

The V call is TRBV2, the J call TRBJ1-6; no clear D. Germline CDR1 SNHLY, CDR2 FYNNEI. The CDR3 consists of 13 residues. Trimming removed 2 bases from V and 7 bases from J, with 6 bases in between. CDR3 coding DNA: TGTGCCAGCAGTGAATTGGGGAATTCACCCCTCCACTTT. Protein sequence: CASSELGNSPLHF.

This chain uses TRBV28 with TRBJ2-1; the D gene is possibly TRBD2 (7 bases). The germline CDR1 and CDR2 sequences are MDHEN and SYDVKM. The CDR3 runs to 15 residues. Trimming left V 7 bases short and J 6 bases short, with 19 bases between. CDR3: CASTSLGGRTNEQFF. The CDR3 nucleotides are TGTGCCAGCACCTCCCTGGGGGGGCGCACCAATGAGCAGTTCTTC.

CDR3 protein: CASSWSDGPGGYTF. The CDR3, as DNA: TGCGCCAGCAGCTGGTCGGACGGCCCAGGTGGCTACACCTTC. V gene TRBV5-1 combines with J gene TRBJ1-2; no clear D. V lost 3 bases and J 7 bases, leaving 16 bases between the germline ends. Germline assignment: CDR1 SGHRS and CDR2 YFSETQ. The CDR3 covers 14 residues.